The 18 T cell receptor beta chains below were found in one sample sequenced in a study of T cells in Graves' hyperthyroidism and ophthalmopathy. From RNA transcripts, TCR beta CDR3 regions were amplified. First-round RT-PCR of the TCR CDR3 relied on the HTBI primer set. TCRdb analysed the multiplex PCR reads with MiXCR anew, one entry per CDR3 protein. This sample yields around 350,000 distinct CDR3 sequences, of which about 14% are seen a single time; around a fifth belongs to the top ten. The specimen sequenced was blood. The receptors derive from a woman younger than 45 with Graves' ophthalmopathy.

The J gene is TRBJ1-5, the V gene TRBV19; 8 bases fit TRBD1. V lost 0 bases to trimming and J lost 7 bases; unmatched junction nucleotides: 17. This CDR3 has 19 residues. From germline, CDR1 is LNHDA and CDR2 SQIVND (reference sequence). The CDR3 nucleotides are TGTGCCAGTAGTATAGATCGTAATTTAGGGCGACAGGGGAAGCAGCCCCAGCATTTT. Its protein is CASSIDRNLGRQGKQPQHF.

This clonotype was counted ten times or more. V and J are TRBV24-1 and TRBJ1-4; D ambiguous. Germline V gene lookup returns CDR1 KGHDR and CDR2 SFDVKD. Trimming removed 4 bases at V and 8 bases at J, with 13 bases between. This CDR3 is built from 14 residues. DNA for the CDR3: TGTGCCACCAGTGACGAGCGCTCAGGCGAAAAACTGTTTTTT. The encoded protein is CATSDERSGEKLFF.

This clonotype occurred many times. The chain carries TRBV29-1 and TRBJ1-1; TRBD1 matches at 7 bases. V lost 2 bases and J lost 0; bases outside the gene matches: 3. The germline CDR1 and CDR2 sequences are SQVTM and ANQGSEA. CDR3 length: 14 residues. CDR3 DNA sequence: TGCAGCGTTGAACAGGGGGACATGAACACTGAAGCTTTCTTT. This sequence encodes CSVEQGDMNTEAFF.

This clonotype appeared many times. The chain has TRBV3-1 and TRBJ2-7; D could derive from TRBD1 or TRBD2 (5 bases each). CDR3 length equals 13 residues. The V end lost 10 bases, the J end lost 4 bases, and 17 bases lay between the germline ends. Germline assignment: CDR1 LGHDT and CDR2 YNNKEL (reference sequence). CDR3 bases: TGTGCCACGCCAGACTGGGACGGTTACGAGCAGTACTTC. Residues: CATPDWDGYEQYF.

This clonotype occurred many times. V and J are TRBV30 and TRBJ1-5, with D perhaps matching TRBD1 (5 bases). The V end lost 1 base, the J end lost 0 bases, and 10 bases lay between the germline ends. Germline values: CDR1 GTSNPN, CDR2 SVGIG (reference sequence). The CDR3 runs 15 residues. The CDR3 nucleotides read TGTGCCTGGAGTGGGGGGGTCGATAGCAATCAGCCCCAGCATTTT. It specifies CAWSGGVDSNQPQHF. The full variable domain, with the rest looked up from reference TRBV30 and TRBJ1-5, is SQTIHQWPATLVQPVGSPLSLECTVEGTSNPNLYWYRQAAGRGLQLLFYSVGIGQISSEVPQNLSASRPQDRQFILSSKKLLLSDSGFYLCAWSGGVDSNQPQHFGDGTRLSIL.

This clonotype has ten or more counts. The chain uses TRBV5-6 and TRBJ2-4; weak D call: TRBD1 (5 bases). The CDR3 is 14 residues long. V was pared by 5 bases and J by 4 bases, with 13 bases between. The germline V gene encodes CDR1 SGHDT and CDR2 YYEEEE. The CDR3: CASSLRQGKNIQYF. The CDR3, as DNA: TGTGCCAGCAGTCTCCGGCAGGGAAAAAACATTCAGTACTTC.

In this sample, this clonotype turned up a few times. The germline gene is not matched at one end of the junction; a read error may be the cause. J is TRBJ2-1 and V is TRBV20-1; D is undetermined. Germline V lookup: CDR1 DFQATT, CDR2 SNEGSKA (reference sequence). The CDR3 extends over 14 amino acids. DNA for the CDR3: TGCAATGCTAGTGGCAGGAACTCCTACAATGAGCAGTTTTTC. Residues: CNASGRNSYNEQFF.

This clonotype was seen ten or more times. The J gene is TRBJ2-3, the V gene TRBV2; D is perhaps TRBD2 (6 bases). The CDR3 has 14 residues. The V and J ends lost 5 bases and 4 bases respectively, with 13 bases between them. CDR1 is SNHLY, CDR2 FYNNEI, per germline. CDR3 sequence reads: CASSQEGLSDTQYF. DNA for the CDR3: TGTGCCAGCAGTCAGGAGGGGTTGTCAGATACGCAGTATTTT.

There are many counts of this clonotype. This sequence joins TRBV30 and TRBJ1-1; 10 nucleotides line up with TRBD1. This CDR3 is 13 amino acids long. Germline loops: CDR1 GTSNPN, CDR2 SVGIG (reference sequence). The V and J ends lost 5 bases and 5 bases, in that order; junction bases with no gene match: 5. DNA for the CDR3: TGTGCCTGGGGACAGGGGGGCGGAACTGAAGCTTTCTTT. Translating gives CAWGQGGGTEAFF.

This clonotype was observed a few times. The gene calls are TRBV9 and TRBJ1-1; D possibly corresponds to TRBD1 (6 bases). Germline V CDR1 and CDR2: SGDLS, YYNGEE. The V end was cut by 0 bases, the J end by 3 bases, with 21 bases between. CDR3 length: 18 residues. CDR3 bases: TGTGCCAGCAGCGTAGCTACCCATGGCTGGGGGGGCGACACTGAAGCTTTCTTT. This translates into CASSVATHGWGGDTEAFF.

The chain links TRBV5-6 to TRBJ2-7; TRBD1 agrees at 9 bases. CDR3 length: 19 amino acids. V shed 2 bases, J shed 2 bases, and the junction held 17 bases outside the gene matches. Germline assignment: CDR1 SGHDT and CDR2 YYEEEE. The CDR3 region is CASSLGTGSFPYKPYEQYF. As DNA, the CDR3 is TGTGCCAGCAGCTTAGGGACAGGGTCTTTTCCTTATAAACCCTACGAGCAGTACTTC.

This chain's CDR3 is CATTFAVTGELFF. The CDR3, as DNA: TGCGCCACCACATTTGCAGTCACCGGGGAGCTGTTTTTT. The rearrangement links TRBV10-2 to TRBJ2-2, with D unresolved. Trimming stripped 10 bases from V and 4 bases from J, with 13 bases between. The CDR3 is 13 residues long. Germline CDR1 and CDR2: WSHSY and SAAADI.

This clonotype was seen at least ten times. The V gene is TRBV11-2, the J gene TRBJ2-5; weak D call: TRBD1 (6 bases). The length of the CDR3 is 17 residues. The germline V gene encodes CDR1 SGHAT and CDR2 FQNNGV. V lost 0 bases and J lost 4, with 18 bases in between. DNA of the CDR3: TGTGCCAGCAGCTTAGATTTTGGACAGCCAAGAGGAGAGACCCAGTACTTC. Protein product: CASSLDFGQPRGETQYF. Combining the CDR3 with reference TRBV11-2 and TRBJ2-5 gives the whole variable domain EAGVAQSPRYKIIEKRQSVAFWCNPISGHATLYWYQQILGQGPKLLIQFQNNGVVDDSQLPKDRFSAERLKGVDSTLKIQPAKLEDSAVYLCASSLDFGQPRGETQYFGPGTRLLVL.

This clonotype has a handful of counts. The chain employs TRBV14 and TRBJ2-2; 10 nucleotides line up with TRBD1. This CDR3 spans 16 amino acids. Germline V gene lookup returns CDR1 SGHDN and CDR2 FVKESK. With 4 bases clipped from V and 7 bases from J, the junction kept 9 bases outside the gene matches. This CDR3 reads CASSPIDRGPVGELFF. DNA of the CDR3: TGTGCCAGCAGCCCAATAGACAGGGGGCCAGTCGGGGAGCTGTTTTTT.

This chain uses TRBV24-1 with TRBJ2-3; D gene uncertain. Trimming left V 3 bases short and J 0 bases short, with 12 bases between. Germline assignment: CDR1 KGHDR and CDR2 SFDVKD. CDR3 size: 16 residues. The CDR3 here is CATSDRTSPSTDTQYF. DNA of the CDR3: TGTGCCACCAGTGATAGAACGTCTCCTAGCACAGATACGCAGTATTTT.

This clonotype has just a few counts. The V gene is TRBV24-1, the J gene TRBJ2-2; D call uncertain. The CDR3 is 13 residues long. Trimming pared 1 base from V and 6 bases from J, leaving 5 bases between. Looked up from germline, CDR1 is KGHDR and CDR2 is SFDVKD. The CDR3 loop reads CATSDLGSGELFF. Written as DNA, the CDR3 is TGTGCCACCAGTGATTTAGGATCCGGGGAGCTGTTTTTT.

The chain recombines TRBV15 with TRBJ1-4; D is perhaps TRBD1 (5 bases). There are 19 residues in the CDR3. Germline lookup yields CDR1 LNHNV and CDR2 YYDKDF (reference sequence). The V end was cut by 3 bases, the J end by 0 bases, with 20 bases between. CDR3 sequence: CATSSEFKPREATNEKLFF. CDR3 nucleotide sequence: TGTGCCACCAGCAGCGAATTCAAGCCCAGGGAAGCAACTAATGAAAAACTGTTTTTT.

This clonotype was counted at least ten times. The rearrangement links TRBV5-4 to TRBJ2-3; D possibly uses TRBD1 or TRBD2 (5 bases each). This CDR3 is built from 16 residues. Germline V gene lookup returns CDR1 SGHNT and CDR2 YYREEE (reference sequence). The ends were cut back, 0 bases at V and 1 base at J, with 12 bases in the middle. The CDR3 sequence is CASSLGRLGGTDTQYF. For the CDR3, the DNA is TGTGCCAGCAGCTTGGGCAGGCTGGGGGGCACAGATACGCAGTATTTT.